Shown below are 14 T cell receptor beta chains from a single sample sequenced in a study of T cell repertoires in cytomegalovirus infection. TCRdb re-called the reads with MiXCR, one entry per CDR3 protein. The table includes hundreds of thousands of distinct CDR3 sequences, approximately 29% detected once. The antigens for these receptors are not known. The material sequenced was cultured CD8+ T cells from PBMCs, taken from culture after CMV antigen stimulation. These receptors were taken from a human donor in good health (CMV status not recorded). Some clones in this sample may be carry-over from other donors' samples.

This clonotype was observed a handful of times. V usage is TRBV7-9 and J usage is TRBJ2-1, with D possibly being TRBD1 (5 bases). The germline V gene encodes CDR1 SEHNR and CDR2 FQNEAQ (reference sequence). Trimming took off 5 bases at V and 5 bases at J, with 13 bases between the two ends. This CDR3 is 14 amino acids long. The CDR3 bases are TGTGCCAGCAGCCCCCAGGGTAACCACAATGAGCAGTTCTTC. As protein: CASSPQGNHNEQFF.

This clonotype has a handful of counts. The genes are TRBV12-3 or TRBV12-4 and TRBJ2-5; 10 bases match TRBD1. Losses at the gene ends were 6 bases for V and 1 base for J; bases not matched to a gene: 11. The CDR3 is 17 amino acids. CDR3 loop: CASSRGQGISPQETQYF. The CDR3 DNA reads TGTGCCAGCAGCAGGGGACAGGGGATATCACCCCAAGAGACCCAGTACTTC.

The CDR3 DNA is TGTGCCAGCAGTTTATCGAAGCGGGGAGTAGAGACCCAGTACTTC. It translates to CASSLSKRGVETQYF. V and J are TRBV27 and TRBJ2-5; 7 bases fit TRBD2. This CDR3 has 15 amino acids. In germline, CDR1 is MNHEY, CDR2 SMNVEV (reference sequence). The V segment lost 0 bases and the J segment 4 bases; nucleotides outside the gene matches: 5.

This clonotype was seen many times. In nucleotides, the CDR3 is TGTGCCAGCAGTTCCGGGACAGGGATCTACGAGCAGTACTTC. It encodes CASSSGTGIYEQYF. The chain has TRBV6-5 and TRBJ2-7, with 9 positions matching TRBD1. In germline, CDR1 is MNHEY, CDR2 SVGAGI. V was pared by 4 bases and J by 3 bases, with 4 bases of the junction left unmatched. The CDR3 totals 14 residues.

There are a few counts of this clonotype. The rearrangement joins TRBV7-8 to TRBJ1-1; 10 nucleotides line up with TRBD1. The J segment lost 1 base and the V segment lost 1 base, leaving 9 bases of the junction unmatched. The CDR3 is 18 residues long. Germline lookup yields CDR1 SGHVS and CDR2 FQNEAQ. The chain's CDR3 is CASSLVPGTGVRNTEAFF. DNA of the CDR3: TGTGCCAGCAGCTTAGTCCCCGGGACAGGGGTTCGGAACACTGAAGCTTTCTTT.

V usage is TRBV27 and J usage is TRBJ1-1; maybe TRBD1 (6 bases). CDR1 MNHEY and CDR2 SMNVEV come from the germline V gene (reference sequence). The ends were cut back, 4 bases at V and 5 bases at J, with 14 bases in the middle. The CDR3 sequence is 14 residues long. The CDR3 region is CASSSGTKETEAFF. In DNA, the CDR3 is TGTGCCAGCAGTTCCGGGACAAAGGAAACTGAAGCTTTCTTT.

This clonotype was observed a few times. The chain links TRBV28 to TRBJ2-5; D is unclear. Germline values: CDR1 MDHEN, CDR2 SYDVKM. CDR3 length equals 13 residues. V gave up 2 bases and J gave up 5 bases, with 9 bases separating them. In DNA form, the CDR3 reads TGTGCCAGCAGTTTAGTCCCAAGGGAGACCCAGTACTTC. This codes for CASSLVPRETQYF. The whole variable domain, remainder taken from reference TRBV28 and TRBJ2-5, is DVKVTQSSRYLVKRTGEKVFLECVQDMDHENMFWYRQDPGLGLRLIYFSYDVKMKEKGDIPEGYSVSREKKERFSLILESASTNQTSMYLCASSLVPRETQYFGPGTRLLVL.

This clonotype occurred a few times. The chain recombines TRBV12-3 or TRBV12-4 with TRBJ2-2; D possibly corresponds to TRBD2 (6 bases). The CDR3 totals 11 residues. V lost 9 bases and J 7 bases, leaving 9 bases between the germline ends. CDR3: CASSTSGELFF. CDR3 nucleotide sequence: TGTGCCAGTTCGACTAGCGGGGAGCTGTTTTTT.

The V gene is TRBV2, the J gene TRBJ2-1; TRBD1 might be the D (5 bases). The germline CDR1 and CDR2 sequences are SNHLY and FYNNEI. V was cut by 9 bases and J by 2 bases, with 11 bases left in between. The CDR3 contains 13 residues. CDR3 in DNA: TGTGCCAGAACAGGTCCCACCTACAATGAGCAGTTCTTC. Encoded protein: CARTGPTYNEQFF.

This clonotype was seen more than once but under ten times. The V call is TRBV7-9, the J call TRBJ2-2, with D possibly being TRBD1 (5 bases). Germline CDR1 and CDR2: SEHNR and FQNEAQ (reference sequence). Trimming cost V 8 bases and J 0 bases, with 10 bases left between them. This CDR3 has 14 amino acids. This CDR3 is CASPYRPNTGELFF. The CDR3 DNA is TGTGCCAGCCCCTACAGGCCGAACACCGGGGAGCTGTTTTTT.

In its sample, this clonotype was seen a few times. The V call is TRBV4-1, the J call TRBJ2-7; D might be TRBD2 (6 bases). This CDR3 spans 15 amino acids. V lost 1 base and J 3 bases, leaving 13 bases between the germline ends. Germline-derived CDR1 and CDR2 are MGHRA and YSYEKL. The CDR3 loop reads CASSQVAGPIYEQYF. CDR3 nucleotides: TGCGCCAGCAGCCAAGTTGCGGGGCCTATCTACGAGCAGTACTTC.

This clonotype has just a few counts. The chain recombines TRBV15 with TRBJ2-6; no definite D call. The CDR3 length is 15 residues. Per germline, CDR1 LNHNV and CDR2 YYDKDF (reference sequence). The germline V and J ends were trimmed by 3 bases and 1 base, with 7 bases remaining between them. The CDR3 bases are TGTGCCACCAGCAGCCCCCTTTCTGGGGCCAACGTCCTGACTTTC. It translates to CATSSPLSGANVLTF.

The chain recombines TRBV7-4 with TRBJ1-1, with TRBD1 identical over 7 bases. Trimming removed 2 bases from V and 4 bases from J; junction bases left unmatched: 7. CDR3 length: 15 amino acids. In germline, CDR1 is SGHVT, CDR2 SQSDAQ. The CDR3 loop is CASSLSIGGSTEAFF. Here the CDR3 DNA reads TGTGCCAGCAGCTTAAGTATAGGGGGCTCCACTGAAGCTTTCTTT.

The genes are TRBV5-1 and TRBJ2-3; 7 bases map to TRBD2. This CDR3 has 15 residues. Germline CDR1 SGHRS, CDR2 YFSETQ. V lost 9 bases, J lost 0 bases, and 10 bases stayed unmatched. DNA for the CDR3: TGCGCCACCCATCCCGGGACTAAGAGCACAGATACGCAGTATTTT. Translating it yields CATHPGTKSTDTQYF.